The sequence of this T cell receptor (beta chain) was determined in a study of metastatic and nonmetastatic thyroid tumors. How the authors handled the data: Across clinicopathological groups, CDR3 differences served as the basis for building a distant-metastasis classifier for papillary thyroid cancer. TCRdb re-called clones via MiXCR from the PCR reads. TCRdb, not the authors, supplied the V and J calls. The profile shows more than 20,000 clones, 24% of them singletons. This CDR3 has 16 residues. From germline, CDR1 is LGHNA and CDR2 YSLEER. V was cut by 0 bases and J by 2 bases, with 11 bases left in between. On this clone itself: The antigen is unknown.

No patient received treatment before thyroid surgery. Study conclusions and caveats: According to reports, the diversity of TCR beta was significantly higher in malignant thyroid tumors than in benign nodules, and this held in both blood and tumor samples.

The gene calls are TRBV4-3 and TRBJ1-3; the D is unclear. This receptor was taken from a female donor with papillary thyroid cancer or a benign thyroid nodule (not recorded which). Some clones in this sample may be carry-over from other donors' samples. Sample: tumor tissue. CDR3 sequence: CASSQDVGLTGNTIYF. The CDR3 nucleotides read TGCGCCAGCAGCCAAGATGTAGGGTTGACTGGAAACACCATATATTTT.